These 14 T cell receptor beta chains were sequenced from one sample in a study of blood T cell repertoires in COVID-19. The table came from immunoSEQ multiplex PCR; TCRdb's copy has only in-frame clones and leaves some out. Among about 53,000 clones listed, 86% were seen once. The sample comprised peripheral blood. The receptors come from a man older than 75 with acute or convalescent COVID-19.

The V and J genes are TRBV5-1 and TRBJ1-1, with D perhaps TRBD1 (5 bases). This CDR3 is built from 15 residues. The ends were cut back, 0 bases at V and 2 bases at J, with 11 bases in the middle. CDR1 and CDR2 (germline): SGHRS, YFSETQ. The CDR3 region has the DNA TGCGCCAGCAGCTTGGCGGGGGTGGGCAACACTGAAGCTTTCTTT. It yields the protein CASSLAGVGNTEAFF. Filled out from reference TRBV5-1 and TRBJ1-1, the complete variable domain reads KAGVTQTPRYLIKTRGQQVTLSCSPISGHRSVSWYQQTPGQGLQFLFEYFSETQRNKGNFPGRFSGRQFSNSRSEMNVSTLELGDSALYLCASSLAGVGNTEAFFGQGTRLTVV.

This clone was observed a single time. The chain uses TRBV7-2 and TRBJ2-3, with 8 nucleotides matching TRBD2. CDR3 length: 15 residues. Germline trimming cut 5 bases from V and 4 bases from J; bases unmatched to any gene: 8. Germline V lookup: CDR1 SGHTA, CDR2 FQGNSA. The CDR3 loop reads CASSPGVLAADTQYF. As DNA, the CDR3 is TGTGCCAGCAGCCCGGGGGTACTAGCGGCAGATACGCAGTATTTT.

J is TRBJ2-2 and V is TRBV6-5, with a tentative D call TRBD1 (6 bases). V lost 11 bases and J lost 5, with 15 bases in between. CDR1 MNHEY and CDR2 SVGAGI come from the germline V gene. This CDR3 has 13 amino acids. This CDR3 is CALGQGITGELFF. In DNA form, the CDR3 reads TGTGCCCTCGGTCAGGGGATTACCGGGGAGCTGTTTTTT.

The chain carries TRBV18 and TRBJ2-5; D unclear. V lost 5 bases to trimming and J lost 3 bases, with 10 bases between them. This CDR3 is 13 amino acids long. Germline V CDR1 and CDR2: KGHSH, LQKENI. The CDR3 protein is CASSFAVKETQYF. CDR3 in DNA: TGTGCCAGCTCATTCGCAGTAAAAGAGACCCAGTACTTC.

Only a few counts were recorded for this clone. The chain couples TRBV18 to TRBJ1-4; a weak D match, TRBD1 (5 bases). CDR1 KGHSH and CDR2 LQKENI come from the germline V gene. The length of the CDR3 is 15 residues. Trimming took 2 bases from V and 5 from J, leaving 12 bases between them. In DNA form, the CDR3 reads TGTGCCAGCTCACCAGGGGCAGCGGGGAATGAAAAACTGTTTTTT. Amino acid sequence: CASSPGAAGNEKLFF.

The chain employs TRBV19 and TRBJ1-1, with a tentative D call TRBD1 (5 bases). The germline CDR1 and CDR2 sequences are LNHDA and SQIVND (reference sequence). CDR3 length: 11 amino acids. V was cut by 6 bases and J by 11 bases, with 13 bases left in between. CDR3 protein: CASRITGFAFF. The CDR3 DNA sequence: TGTGCCAGTAGGATTACAGGTTTCGCTTTCTTT.

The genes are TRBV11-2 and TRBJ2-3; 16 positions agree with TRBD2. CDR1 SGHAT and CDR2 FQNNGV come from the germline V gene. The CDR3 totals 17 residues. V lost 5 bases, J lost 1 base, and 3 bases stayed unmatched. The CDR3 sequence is CASSTGLAGGRTDTQYF. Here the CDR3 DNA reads TGTGCCAGCAGCACGGGACTAGCGGGGGGGCGCACAGATACGCAGTATTTT.

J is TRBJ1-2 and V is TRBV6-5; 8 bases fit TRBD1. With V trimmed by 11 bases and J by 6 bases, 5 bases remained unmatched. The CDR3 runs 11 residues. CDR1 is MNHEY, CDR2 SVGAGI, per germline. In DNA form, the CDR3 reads TGTGCCGTAGGACAGGGACATGGCTACACCTTC. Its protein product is CAVGQGHGYTF.

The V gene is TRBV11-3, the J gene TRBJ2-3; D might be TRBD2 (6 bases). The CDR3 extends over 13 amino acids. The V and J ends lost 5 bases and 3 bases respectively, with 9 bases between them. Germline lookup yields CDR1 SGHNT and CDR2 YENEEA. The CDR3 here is CASSQAGTDTQYF. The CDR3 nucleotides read TGTGCCAGCAGCCAGGCGGGAACAGATACGCAGTATTTT.

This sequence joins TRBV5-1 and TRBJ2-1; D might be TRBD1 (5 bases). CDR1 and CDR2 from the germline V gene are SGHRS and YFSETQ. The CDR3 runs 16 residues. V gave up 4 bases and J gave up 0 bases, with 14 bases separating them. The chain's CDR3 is CASSRTRWSSYNEQFF. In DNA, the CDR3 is TGCGCCAGCAGCCGGACACGTTGGAGCTCCTACAATGAGCAGTTCTTC.

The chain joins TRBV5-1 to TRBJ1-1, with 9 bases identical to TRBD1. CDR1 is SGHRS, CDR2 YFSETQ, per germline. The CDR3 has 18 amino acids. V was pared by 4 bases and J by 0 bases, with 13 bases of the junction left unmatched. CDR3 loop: CASSVWGQGAGMNTEAFF. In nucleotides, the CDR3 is TGCGCCAGCAGCGTCTGGGGACAGGGAGCTGGGATGAACACTGAAGCTTTCTTT.

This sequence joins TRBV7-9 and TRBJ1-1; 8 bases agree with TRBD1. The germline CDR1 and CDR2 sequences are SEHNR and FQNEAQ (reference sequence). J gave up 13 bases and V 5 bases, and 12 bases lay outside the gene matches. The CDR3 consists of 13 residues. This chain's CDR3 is CASSPLTGAGLFF. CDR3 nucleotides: TGTGCCAGCAGCCCGCTGACAGGGGCCGGTCTTTTCTTT.

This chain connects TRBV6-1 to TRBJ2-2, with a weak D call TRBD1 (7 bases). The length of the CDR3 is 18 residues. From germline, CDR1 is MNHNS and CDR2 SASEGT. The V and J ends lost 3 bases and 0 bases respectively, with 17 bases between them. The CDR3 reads CASSEITGDFANTGELFF. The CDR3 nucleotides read TGTGCCAGCAGTGAGATAACAGGGGACTTTGCGAACACCGGGGAGCTGTTTTTT.

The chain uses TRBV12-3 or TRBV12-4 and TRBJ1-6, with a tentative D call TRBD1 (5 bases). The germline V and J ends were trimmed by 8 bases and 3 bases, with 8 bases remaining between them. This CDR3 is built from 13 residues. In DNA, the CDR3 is TGTGCCAGCCGAAGGGGCTATAATTCACCCCTCCACTTT. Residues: CASRRGYNSPLHF.